A selection of T cell receptor beta chains follows, all from one sample in a study of T-cell memory formation after mild COVID-19. TCRdb fed the 5' RACE reads into MiXCR, producing one record per CDR3 protein. Of 150,000 or so distinct CDR3 sequences listed, 20% to 25% are singletons. The sample comprised PBMCs or a T cell subset sorted from them (not recorded which). The receptors stem from an adult woman who had mild COVID-19 (a few samples of this study predate the infection). Cell type and time point are not known. Each CDR3 is given with its conserved first and last residue. Fields, in order: D gene, J gene, clone size, V gene, CDR3 DNA, CDR3 protein. D genes are given only for firm matches. Clone size, where shown, is once, few, many, or a class for clones that have expanded.

d_call: NA
j_call: TRBJ1-1
clone_size: NA
v_call: TRBV7-9
cdr3_nt: TGTGCCAGCAGCTTAGTAATCGAGACAGAAGCTTTCTTT
cdr3_aa: CASSLVIETEAFF

d_call: TRBD1
j_call: TRBJ1-2
clone_size: NA
v_call: TRBV4-1
cdr3_nt: TGCGCCAGCAGCCCCTTGACAGGGGGAAGGTATGGCTACACCTTC
cdr3_aa: CASSPLTGGRYGYTF

d_call: NA
j_call: TRBJ1-1
clone_size: NA
v_call: TRBV7-9
cdr3_nt: TGTGCCAGCGAATCACCAAATATGAACACTGAAGCTTTCTTT
cdr3_aa: CASESPNMNTEAFF

d_call: TRBD2
j_call: TRBJ2-1
clone_size: few
v_call: TRBV9
cdr3_nt: TGTGCCAGCAGCGGCGGGACTAGCGTCCAACGTTCCTACAATGAGCAGTTCTTC
cdr3_aa: CASSGGTSVQRSYNEQFF

d_call: TRBD1
j_call: TRBJ1-1
clone_size: few
v_call: TRBV7-9
cdr3_nt: TGTGCCAGCAGCCCTCATCCGGGACAGGTAAACACTGAAGCTTTCTTT
cdr3_aa: CASSPHPGQVNTEAFF

d_call: TRBD1
j_call: TRBJ2-1
clone_size: NA
v_call: TRBV7-3
cdr3_nt: TGTGCCAGCAGCCCAACCCGGACAGGGGGCTACAATGAGCAGTTCTTC
cdr3_aa: CASSPTRTGGYNEQFF

d_call: NA
j_call: TRBJ1-4
clone_size: NA
v_call: TRBV9
cdr3_nt: TGTGCCAGCAGCGCAAACCGGGAAAACCCTAATGAAAAACTGTTTTTT
cdr3_aa: CASSANRENPNEKLFF

d_call: NA
j_call: TRBJ2-1
clone_size: NA
v_call: TRBV6-6
cdr3_nt: TGTGCCAGCAGTTACGCGGAACCATCCTACAATGAGCAGTTCTTC
cdr3_aa: CASSYAEPSYNEQFF

d_call: NA
j_call: TRBJ2-3
clone_size: few
v_call: TRBV9
cdr3_nt: TGTGCCAGCAGCGTAGGCGACACCCTAGCAGATACGCAGTATTTT
cdr3_aa: CASSVGDTLADTQYF

d_call: TRBD2
j_call: TRBJ2-1
clone_size: NA
v_call: TRBV7-9
cdr3_nt: TGTGCCAGCAGCTTAGGGGGGACTAGCGGTGAGCAGTTCTTC
cdr3_aa: CASSLGGTSGEQFF

d_call: TRBD2
j_call: TRBJ2-1
clone_size: NA
v_call: TRBV4-2
cdr3_nt: TGTGCCAGCAGCCAAGGACTAGCGGGAATAGAAAATGAGCAGTTCTTC
cdr3_aa: CASSQGLAGIENEQFF

d_call: NA
j_call: TRBJ2-1
clone_size: few
v_call: TRBV5-1
cdr3_nt: TGCGCCAGCAGCTCCAACAGGGTAGTAGGCAATGAGCAGTTCTTC
cdr3_aa: CASSSNRVVGNEQFF

d_call: NA
j_call: TRBJ1-2
clone_size: few
v_call: TRBV15
cdr3_nt: TGTGCCACCAGCAGAGCTGACCACTATGGCTACACCTTC
cdr3_aa: CATSRADHYGYTF

d_call: TRBD2
j_call: TRBJ2-1
clone_size: few
v_call: TRBV29-1
cdr3_nt: TGCAGCGTTGAAGGGACTAGCGGGCCGAGTGGGGAGCAGTTCTTC
cdr3_aa: CSVEGTSGPSGEQFF

d_call: NA
j_call: TRBJ1-1
clone_size: NA
v_call: TRBV6-5
cdr3_nt: TGTGCCAGCAGTTACGGAGGGGCTGGGTACACTGAAGCTTTCTTT
cdr3_aa: CASSYGGAGYTEAFF

d_call: TRBD2
j_call: TRBJ2-3
clone_size: NA
v_call: TRBV7-9
cdr3_nt: TGTGCCAGCAGCCCCCCGTTGTTGCTAGCGGGGACAGATACGCAGTATTTT
cdr3_aa: CASSPPLLLAGTDTQYF

d_call: NA
j_call: TRBJ2-1
clone_size: NA
v_call: TRBV4-3
cdr3_nt: TGCGCCAGCAGACAAGGCACTCGCATCTACAATGAGCAGTTCTTC
cdr3_aa: CASRQGTRIYNEQFF

d_call: TRBD1
j_call: TRBJ2-7
clone_size: NA
v_call: TRBV9
cdr3_nt: TGTGCCAGCAGCGAGGGACAGGGCTCCGAGCAGTACTTC
cdr3_aa: CASSEGQGSEQYF

d_call: TRBD2
j_call: TRBJ2-1
clone_size: NA
v_call: TRBV30
cdr3_nt: TGTGCCTGGAGAATGTGGGGGGGGTACAATGAGCAGTTCTTC
cdr3_aa: CAWRMWGGYNEQFF

d_call: NA
j_call: TRBJ2-3
clone_size: few
v_call: TRBV13
cdr3_nt: TGTGCCAGCAGCCCGTTAGCGGATACGCAGTATTTT
cdr3_aa: CASSPLADTQYF

d_call: NA
j_call: TRBJ1-1
clone_size: NA
v_call: TRBV6-2/TRBV6-3
cdr3_nt: TGTGCCAGCAGTTTTAGAGGTCCCCTCTTGAACACTGAAGCTTTCTTT
cdr3_aa: CASSFRGPLLNTEAFF

d_call: TRBD1
j_call: TRBJ2-7
clone_size: NA
v_call: TRBV7-9
cdr3_nt: TGTGCCAGCAGCCCCCGGGACAGGAGCTCCTACGAGCAGTACTTC
cdr3_aa: CASSPRDRSSYEQYF

d_call: NA
j_call: TRBJ2-3
clone_size: NA
v_call: TRBV11-2
cdr3_nt: TGTGCCAGCAGCACAGCCGGGCCCCCGTATTTT
cdr3_aa: CASSTAGPPYF

d_call: NA
j_call: TRBJ2-7
clone_size: NA
v_call: TRBV20-1
cdr3_nt: TGCAGTACCTGGGGGCAGGGGAGCTCCTACGAGCAGTACTTC
cdr3_aa: CSTWGQGSSYEQYF

d_call: NA
j_call: TRBJ1-2
clone_size: NA
v_call: TRBV20-1
cdr3_nt: TGCAGTGCTAGTGATCGTGGCTATGGCTACACCTTC
cdr3_aa: CSASDRGYGYTF

d_call: NA
j_call: TRBJ2-2
clone_size: few
v_call: TRBV7-9
cdr3_nt: TGTGCCAGCAGCTTACTATCCAACACCGGGGAGCTGTTTTTT
cdr3_aa: CASSLLSNTGELFF

d_call: TRBD2
j_call: TRBJ2-3
clone_size: NA
v_call: TRBV5-1
cdr3_nt: TGCGCCAGCAGCTTGGCCGGACTGACTAGCGGGATAACAGATACGCAGTATTTT
cdr3_aa: CASSLAGLTSGITDTQYF

d_call: NA
j_call: TRBJ1-1
clone_size: NA
v_call: TRBV6-5
cdr3_nt: TGTGCCAGCAGTTACTCGGGGCCGACAGGAGCACCCCTACCCTGGAACACTGAAGCTTTCTTT
cdr3_aa: CASSYSGPTGAPLPWNTEAFF

d_call: TRBD2
j_call: TRBJ2-7
clone_size: few
v_call: TRBV7-8
cdr3_nt: TGTGCCAGCAGCTTACTAGCGGGAGGTCTCTATCGCTGGTACTTC
cdr3_aa: CASSLLAGGLYRWYF

d_call: NA
j_call: TRBJ2-1
clone_size: few
v_call: TRBV7-9
cdr3_nt: TGTGCCAGCAGCTTAGAGGGGGGGTTGTCCTACAATGAGCAGTTCTTC
cdr3_aa: CASSLEGGLSYNEQFF

d_call: NA
j_call: TRBJ1-5
clone_size: NA
v_call: TRBV2
cdr3_nt: TGTGCCAGCAGTGAATCTCAGGGTGTTCAGCCCCAGCATTTT
cdr3_aa: CASSESQGVQPQHF

d_call: NA
j_call: TRBJ2-7
clone_size: many
v_call: TRBV12-3/TRBV12-4
cdr3_nt: TGTGCCAGCAGCTCTAGCGTCTTGTACTTC
cdr3_aa: CASSSSVLYF

d_call: TRBD2
j_call: TRBJ2-5
clone_size: NA
v_call: TRBV4-1
cdr3_nt: TGCGCCAGCAGCCACTCCCCGGGACTAGCGGGGCGAGAGACCCAGTACTTC
cdr3_aa: CASSHSPGLAGRETQYF

d_call: NA
j_call: TRBJ2-6
clone_size: NA
v_call: TRBV7-7
cdr3_nt: TGTGCCAGCAGCTTATTAGTTGGGGCCAACGTCCTGACTTTC
cdr3_aa: CASSLLVGANVLTF

d_call: NA
j_call: TRBJ1-2
clone_size: NA
v_call: TRBV5-1
cdr3_nt: TGCGCCAGCAGCTTGGACCTGAGGGGTAACTATGGCTACACCTTC
cdr3_aa: CASSLDLRGNYGYTF

d_call: NA
j_call: TRBJ2-7
clone_size: NA
v_call: TRBV5-1
cdr3_nt: TGCGCCAGCAGCTTGCAACGAGGCTACGAGCAGTACTTC
cdr3_aa: CASSLQRGYEQYF

d_call: NA
j_call: TRBJ2-3
clone_size: few
v_call: TRBV29-1
cdr3_nt: TGCAGCGTTGACCCCCAGAGCCAGGGCCTCACAGATACGCAGTATTTT
cdr3_aa: CSVDPQSQGLTDTQYF

d_call: NA
j_call: TRBJ1-5
clone_size: NA
v_call: TRBV5-5
cdr3_nt: TGTGCCAGCAGCTTGTTGAGGGTTGGACAGCCCCAGCATTTT
cdr3_aa: CASSLLRVGQPQHF

d_call: TRBD1
j_call: TRBJ1-2
clone_size: NA
v_call: TRBV7-9
cdr3_nt: TGTGCCAGCAGCTCTACTCTCTCGGACAGGGGATCGTATGGCTACACCTTC
cdr3_aa: CASSSTLSDRGSYGYTF

d_call: NA
j_call: TRBJ2-1
clone_size: NA
v_call: TRBV6-4
cdr3_nt: TGTGCCAGCAGCGGGGGAGAGATGAATGAGCAGTTCTTC
cdr3_aa: CASSGGEMNEQFF

d_call: TRBD1
j_call: TRBJ2-7
clone_size: NA
v_call: TRBV29-1
cdr3_nt: TGCAGCTTAACGCTCGGGACAGGGGGCGACGAGCAGTACTTC
cdr3_aa: CSLTLGTGGDEQYF

d_call: NA
j_call: TRBJ2-7
clone_size: NA
v_call: TRBV7-2
cdr3_nt: TGTGCCAGCAGCTTCCGTAACGAGCAGTACTTC
cdr3_aa: CASSFRNEQYF

d_call: TRBD2
j_call: TRBJ2-1
clone_size: many
v_call: TRBV24-1
cdr3_nt: TGTGCCACCAGTGCGACTAGCGGGAGAATGGGGCAGTTCTTC
cdr3_aa: CATSATSGRMGQFF

d_call: NA
j_call: TRBJ2-7
clone_size: few
v_call: TRBV27
cdr3_nt: TGTGCCAGCAGTCCCTTGACAGGCTACGAGCAGTACTTC
cdr3_aa: CASSPLTGYEQYF

d_call: NA
j_call: TRBJ1-2
clone_size: NA
v_call: TRBV11-2
cdr3_nt: TGTGCCAGCAGCTTGGGGGGGTCTAACTATGGCTACACCTTC
cdr3_aa: CASSLGGSNYGYTF

d_call: NA
j_call: TRBJ2-3
clone_size: few
v_call: TRBV15
cdr3_nt: TGTGCCACCAGCAGAACTTCCACAGATACGCAGTATTTT
cdr3_aa: CATSRTSTDTQYF

d_call: NA
j_call: TRBJ2-7
clone_size: NA
v_call: TRBV9
cdr3_nt: TGTGCCAGCGGACCGGGATCAGAATACGAGCAGTACTTC
cdr3_aa: CASGPGSEYEQYF

d_call: TRBD1
j_call: TRBJ2-7
clone_size: NA
v_call: TRBV20-1
cdr3_nt: TGCAGTGCCGCACCTGTGGGACAGCCCGTCTACGAGCAGTACTTC
cdr3_aa: CSAAPVGQPVYEQYF

d_call: NA
j_call: TRBJ2-1
clone_size: NA
v_call: TRBV11-3
cdr3_nt: TGTGCCAGTCTATCGACCATAACAGCGGACAATGAGCAGTTCTTC
cdr3_aa: CASLSTITADNEQFF

d_call: NA
j_call: TRBJ1-1
clone_size: NA
v_call: TRBV7-9
cdr3_nt: TGTGCCAGCAGCTTGCCCCCGGCCTTCTCGAACACTGAAGCTTTCTTT
cdr3_aa: CASSLPPAFSNTEAFF

d_call: TRBD1
j_call: TRBJ2-7
clone_size: few
v_call: TRBV5-6
cdr3_nt: TGTGCCAGCAGCCCCGACAGGGCCACCTACGAGCAGTACTTC
cdr3_aa: CASSPDRATYEQYF

d_call: TRBD2
j_call: TRBJ2-5
clone_size: few
v_call: TRBV2
cdr3_nt: TGTGCCAGCAGCAACGGACTAGCTCTAATGAGAGAGACCCAGTACTTC
cdr3_aa: CASSNGLALMRETQYF

d_call: NA
j_call: TRBJ1-2
clone_size: NA
v_call: TRBV30
cdr3_nt: TGTGCCTGGAGTGTACCCGTCGGCAGGGAAGTGGAGTATGGCTACACCTTC
cdr3_aa: CAWSVPVGREVEYGYTF

d_call: NA
j_call: TRBJ2-3
clone_size: few
v_call: TRBV11-2
cdr3_nt: TGTGCCAGCTCGGGGGGCACAGATACGCAGTATTTT
cdr3_aa: CASSGGTDTQYF

d_call: NA
j_call: TRBJ2-1
clone_size: once
v_call: TRBV11-2
cdr3_nt: TGTGCCAGCAGCCCCCTCCGGGTTTACAATGAGCAGTTCTTC
cdr3_aa: CASSPLRVYNEQFF